This T cell receptor (beta chain) was captured by sequencing in a study of T cells in Graves' hyperthyroidism and ophthalmopathy. With V trimmed by 1 base and J by 8 bases, 6 bases remained unmatched. The CDR3 is 15 residues long. Germline V gene sequence: CDR1 LNHNV, CDR2 YYDKDF (reference sequence). The source material, RNA transcripts, was used to amplify TCR beta CDR3 regions. HTBI primers were the set used in a first-round RT-PCR of the TCR CDR3. TCRdb independently ran MiXCR on the multiplex PCR reads; one entry per CDR3 protein. The sample carries 250,000 or so distinct CDR3 sequences, about 15% recorded once. This clonotype was detected ten times or more.

Material for sequencing was blood. V gene TRBV15 combines with J gene TRBJ2-1; 9 bases map to TRBD2. The receptor was isolated from a woman younger than 35 with Graves' ophthalmopathy. In DNA form, the CDR3 reads TGTGCCACCAGCAGAGGGTTAGCGGGAGAGGATGAGCAGTTCTTC. Amino acids: CATSRGLAGEDEQFF.